The 30 T cell receptor beta chains given below trace back to one sample, sequenced in a study of read filtering for tumor transcriptome and immune sequencing. Molecular barcoded adaptors covering alpha/delta and beta/gamma chains were used on about 390 ng RNA. TCRdb reprocessed the reads with MiXCR, giving one entry per CDR3 protein. The sample lists about 130,000 distinct CDR3 sequences; roughly 13% were seen once. Specimen: a population of CD138-negative cells sorted from bone marrow. These receptors were taken from a donor over 35 with multiple myeloma.

About this clonotype itself: A read error may explain this, as a much larger clone is one base away. The rearrangement joins TRBV6-5 to TRBJ2-1; D perhaps matches TRBD2 (5 bases). CDR3 length equals 14 residues. Germline CDR1 reads MNHEY; CDR2 reads SVGAGI. V lost 8 bases to trimming and J lost 0 bases, with 11 bases between them. CDR3 sequence reads: CASGRGSSYNEQFF. CDR3 nucleotides: TGTGCCAGCGGACGGGGAAGCTCCTACAATGAGCAGTTCTTC.

This clonotype was seen repeatedly, ten times or more. This sequence joins TRBV6-2 or TRBV6-3 and TRBJ2-3; D is ambiguous. The V end lost 5 bases, the J end lost 6 bases, and 6 bases lay between the germline ends. The CDR3 extends over 11 amino acids. CDR1 is MNHEY, CDR2 SVGEGT, per germline. As DNA, the CDR3 is TGTGCCAGCAGTCCCTCGGATACGCAGTATTTT. Translation: CASSPSDTQYF.

Regarding this clonotype: This CDR3 fails to terminate in the conserved phenylalanine or tryptophan, so it likely reflects a read error. The V call is TRBV5-1, the J call TRBJ2-3; D perhaps matches TRBD1 (7 bases). The CDR3 is made up of 15 amino acids. Trimming pared 2 bases from V and 2 bases from J, leaving 12 bases between. Germline lookup yields CDR1 SGHRS and CDR2 YFSETQ. The CDR3 DNA sequence: TGCGCCAGCAGCTTAACAGGGGACTCCACAGATACGCAGTATCTT. Its translation: CASSLTGDSTDTQYL.

Worth noting for this clonotype: A much larger clone sits a single nucleotide away, making a read error possible. The rearrangement joins TRBV7-2 to TRBJ2-2; the D is unclear. Germline assignment: CDR1 SGHTA and CDR2 FQGNSA. This CDR3 is built from 14 residues. DNA for the CDR3: TGTGCCTGCAGCTTAAACCTGAACACCGGGGAGCTGTTTTTT. Translating it yields CACSLNLNTGELFF.

As to this clonotype: This may arise from a read error, as a much more abundant clone is one base away. The chain carries TRBV25-1 and TRBJ2-7; D uncertain. Germline-derived CDR1 and CDR2 are MGHDK and SYGVNS. The CDR3 loop spans 15 amino acids. The chain's CDR3 is CAGSEGRPSSYEQYF. The CDR3 region has the DNA TGTGCCGGCAGTGAAGGGCGGCCCAGCTCCTACGAGCAGTACTTC.

This clonotype showed up many times. The chain combines TRBV25-1 with TRBJ1-1; tentative D call: TRBD1 (5 bases). The CDR3 loop spans 14 amino acids. The germline gives CDR1 MGHDK, CDR2 SYGVNS. V was shortened by 8 bases and J by 4 bases, with 17 bases between the two germline ends. The CDR3: CASFSTQGFTEAFF. The DNA for the CDR3 is TGTGCCAGCTTTAGCACCCAGGGTTTCACTGAAGCTTTCTTT. Combining the CDR3 with reference TRBV25-1 and TRBJ1-1 gives the whole variable domain EADIYQTPRYLVIGTGKKITLECSQTMGHDKMYWYQQDPGMELHLIHYSYGVNSTEKGDLSSESTVSRIRTEHFPLTLESARPSHTSQYLCASFSTQGFTEAFFGQGTRLTVV.

The table lists this clonotype with many counts. The chain is built from TRBV18 and TRBJ1-4; perhaps TRBD1 as D (6 bases). V was shortened by 3 bases and J by 6 bases, with 14 bases between the two germline ends. The CDR3 runs to 15 residues. Per the germline V gene, CDR1 is KGHSH and CDR2 is LQKENI. The CDR3 DNA follows: TGTGCCAGCTCACCCGACAGGCCCCCGGATGAAAAACTGTTTTTT. The encoded protein is CASSPDRPPDEKLFF.

Regarding this clonotype: A much larger clone sits a single nucleotide away, making a read error possible. V is TRBV24-1 and J is TRBJ2-5; 11 positions agree with TRBD2. The CDR3 runs to 16 residues. J was trimmed by 4 bases and V by 4 bases; bases with no gene match: 7. Germline assignment: CDR1 KGHDR and CDR2 SFDVKD. The CDR3: CATSELTSGILETQYF. In DNA, the CDR3 is TGTGCCACCAGTGAGTTGACTAGCGGGATCCTAGAGACCCAGTACTTC.

Many counts were recorded for this clonotype. The chain combines TRBV19 with TRBJ2-1; D is possibly TRBD1 or TRBD2 (5 bases each). The ends were cut back, 0 bases at V and 14 bases at J, with 11 bases in the middle. Per germline, CDR1 LNHDA and CDR2 SQIVND (reference sequence). The CDR3 extends over 12 amino acids. The CDR3 protein is CASSIDQGREFF. The CDR3 DNA follows: TGTGCCAGTAGTATAGATCAGGGACGGGAGTTCTTC.

This clonotype was found many times. The chain employs TRBV7-3 and TRBJ2-3; D remains ambiguous. V was pared by 6 bases and J by 3 bases, with 16 bases between. The germline V gene encodes CDR1 SGHTA and CDR2 FQGTGA. CDR3 length: 15 residues. The DNA of the CDR3 is TGTGCCAGCAGTCCTACTATCACTTGGACAGATACGCAGTATTTT. The encoded protein is CASSPTITWTDTQYF. Complete variable domain (other parts from reference TRBV7-3 and TRBJ2-3): GAGVSQTPSNKVTEKGKYVELRCDPISGHTALYWYRQSLGQGPEFLIYFQGTGAADDSGLPNDRFFAVRPEGSVSTLKIQRTERGDSAVYLCASSPTITWTDTQYFGPGTRLTVL.

This clonotype appeared many times. The chain couples TRBV5-1 to TRBJ2-3, with 9 bases lining up with TRBD2. V lost 5 bases to trimming and J lost 5 bases; unmatched junction nucleotides: 12. Germline assignment: CDR1 SGHRS and CDR2 YFSETQ. This CDR3 region has 16 residues. The DNA for the CDR3 is TGCGCCAGCAGAGATGGTGCGCTGCGGGAGGGAGATACGCAGTATTTT. It translates to CASRDGALREGDTQYF.

This clonotype was seen more than once but under ten times. V usage is TRBV27 and J usage is TRBJ2-5, with D possibly matching TRBD1 (6 bases). The V gene lost 2 bases and the J gene lost 3 bases, with 7 bases spanning the gap. Germline values: CDR1 MNHEY, CDR2 SMNVEV (reference sequence). CDR3 size: 13 residues. The CDR3 here is CASSLNREETQYF. In nucleotides, the CDR3 is TGTGCCAGCAGTTTAAACAGGGAAGAGACCCAGTACTTC.

A word on this clonotype: A far larger clone lies a single base away; this is likely a read error. This chain connects TRBV12-3 or TRBV12-4 to TRBJ2-1; 10 positions match TRBD2. CDR3 length equals 16 residues. V lost 5 bases, J lost 8 bases, and 12 bases stayed unmatched. CDR3 loop: CASSRLAGVIGDEQFF. CDR3 coding DNA: TGTGCCAGCAGTCGTCTAGCGGGAGTGATAGGGGATGAGCAGTTCTTC.

This clonotype has at least ten counts. V is TRBV20-1 and J is TRBJ1-5; D gene ambiguous. Germline CDR1 is DFQATT and CDR2 is SNEGSKA (reference sequence). The CDR3 has 16 amino acids. Trimming left V 1 base short and J 0 bases short, with 13 bases between. The chain's CDR3 is CSARGYGTGSNQPQHF. For the CDR3, the DNA is TGCAGTGCTAGAGGTTACGGTACGGGTAGCAATCAGCCCCAGCATTTT.

The chain joins TRBV28 to TRBJ1-5; 12 bases line up with TRBD1. This CDR3 region has 15 residues. J gave up 6 bases and V 5 bases, and 5 bases lay outside the gene matches. Germline V gene data show CDR1 as MDHEN and CDR2 as SYDVKM. The CDR3 reads CASSGGQGATQPQHF. CDR3 nucleotide sequence: TGTGCCAGCAGTGGGGGACAGGGGGCAACTCAGCCCCAGCATTTT.

This clonotype occurred many times. The chain is built from TRBV29-1 and TRBJ1-1, with 9 bases matching TRBD1. The CDR3 is made up of 13 amino acids. V trimming: 5 bases; J trimming: 2 bases; junction bases outside the gene matches: 3. Germline CDR1 is SQVTM and CDR2 is ANQGSEA. CDR3 coding DNA: TGCAGCGTTCGGGACAGGGCTAACACTGAAGCTTTCTTT. This codes for CSVRDRANTEAFF.

This clonotype has more than one count but fewer than ten. CDR3 DNA: TGTGCCAGCGGCACGGACAGGGGTGGCTACAATGAGCAGTTCTTC. It encodes CASGTDRGGYNEQFF. The V call is TRBV6-1, the J call TRBJ2-1; 9 nucleotides line up with TRBD1. J was trimmed by 3 bases and V by 8 bases; bases with no gene match: 8. The CDR3 is 15 amino acids. Germline V gene lookup returns CDR1 MNHNS and CDR2 SASEGT.

The chain carries TRBV9 and TRBJ2-2, with D maybe TRBD1 (6 bases). Germline V gene sequence: CDR1 SGDLS, CDR2 YYNGEE. V lost 1 base to trimming and J lost 0 bases, with 10 bases between them. The CDR3 has 16 amino acids. DNA of the CDR3: TGTGCCAGCAGCGTAAGGACAGACGCGAACACCGGGGAGCTGTTTTTT. Translating it yields CASSVRTDANTGELFF.

This clonotype was recorded a few times. A much bigger clone sits one base away, suggesting this may be a read error. The chain joins TRBV6-6 to TRBJ2-1; 9 bases map to TRBD1. CDR3 size: 15 residues. Unmatched junction bases numbered 15, after V lost 6 bases and J lost 12 bases. Per the germline V gene, CDR1 is MNHNY and CDR2 is SVGAGI (reference sequence). CDR3 loop: CASSPPGQGIHGQFF. CDR3 nucleotides: TGTGCCAGCAGCCCCCCGGGACAGGGTATCCATGGGCAGTTCTTC.

This clonotype was counted at least ten times. CDR3 protein: CASSLSDGKVNEKLFF. The CDR3 region has the DNA TGCGCCAGCAGCCTCTCCGACGGGAAGGTTAATGAAAAACTGTTTTTT. The rearrangement links TRBV4-1 to TRBJ1-4; D remains unclear. The germline V gene has CDR1 MGHRA and CDR2 YSYEKL. V was cut by 4 bases and J by 4 bases, with 16 bases left in between. The CDR3 length is 16 residues.

This clonotype showed up many times. The chain uses TRBV20-1 and TRBJ2-1; tentatively, D is TRBD2 (6 bases). Deletions cut 3 bases from V and 3 bases from J, with 18 bases between. Germline V gives CDR1 DFQATT, CDR2 SNEGSKA (reference sequence). This CDR3 is 16 amino acids long. CDR3 sequence (DNA): TGCAGTGCTAGCCTCGAGACGGGACTCGACTACAATGAGCAGTTCTTC. It translates to CSASLETGLDYNEQFF.

In this sample, this clonotype turned up a few times. This CDR3 is CASSLRTGTGAYNEQFF. The CDR3 DNA reads as TGTGCCAGCAGTTTAAGGACCGGGACAGGGGCCTACAATGAGCAGTTCTTC. The genes are TRBV27 and TRBJ2-1, with 10 bases identical to TRBD1. Trimming removed 2 bases from V and 2 bases from J; junction bases left unmatched: 6. The CDR3 has 17 amino acids. CDR1 is MNHEY and CDR2 is SMNVEV in the germline V gene (reference sequence).

This clonotype has at least ten counts. The chain recombines TRBV6-5 with TRBJ2-3, with D possibly matching TRBD1 (5 bases). This CDR3 is 13 amino acids long. The V and J ends lost 9 bases and 2 bases respectively, with 12 bases between them. Looked up from germline, CDR1 is MNHEY and CDR2 is SVGAGI. The CDR3 DNA follows: TGTGCCAGTACCGACAGATTCACAGATACGCAGTATTTT. Protein sequence: CASTDRFTDTQYF.

This clonotype occurred many times. This chain uses TRBV3-1 with TRBJ2-5; D ambiguous. V was trimmed by 0 bases and J by 2 bases, leaving 4 bases between them. This CDR3 region has 13 residues. Germline CDR1 and CDR2: LGHDT and YNNKEL (reference sequence). The DNA for the CDR3 is TGTGCCAGCAGCCAAGATCAGCAAGAGACCCAGTACTTC. As protein: CASSQDQQETQYF.

This clonotype showed up just a few times. The V and J genes are TRBV18 and TRBJ2-5; possibly TRBD1 for D (6 bases). CDR3 size: 15 residues. V lost 3 bases and J 5 bases, leaving 16 bases between the germline ends. CDR1 KGHSH and CDR2 LQKENI come from the germline V gene. The CDR3 sequence: CASSPPGPRGETQYF. The CDR3 DNA sequence: TGTGCCAGCTCACCTCCGGGACCGAGGGGGGAGACCCAGTACTTC.

This clonotype was found many times. The gene calls are TRBV7-9 and TRBJ2-5, with D unresolved. This CDR3 comprises 14 residues. Deletions cut 1 base from V and 2 bases from J, with 8 bases between. Germline V gene lookup returns CDR1 SEHNR and CDR2 FQNEAQ (reference sequence). The CDR3 coding sequence is TGTGCCAGCAGCTTAGACGCGGCACAAGAGACCCAGTACTTC. Translating it yields CASSLDAAQETQYF. Based on the CDR3 plus reference TRBV7-9 and TRBJ2-5, the full variable domain is DTGVSQNPRHKITKRGQNVTFRCDPISEHNRLYWYRQTLGQGPEFLTYFQNEAQLEKSRLLSDRFSAERPKGSFSTLEIQRTEQGDSAMYLCASSLDAAQETQYFGPGTRLLVL.

This chain connects TRBV6-2 or TRBV6-3 to TRBJ2-5; perhaps TRBD2 as D (6 bases). V dropped 4 bases and J dropped 2 bases, with 11 bases sitting between them. The CDR3 length is 14 residues. CDR1 and CDR2 from the germline V gene are MNHEY and SVGEGT. The CDR3 bases are TGTGCCAGCAGTTTCGTGGGACTTCAAGAGACCCAGTACTTC. Amino acids: CASSFVGLQETQYF.

A note on this clonotype: The junction differs from germline at one of its ends, possibly a read error. The chain recombines TRBV7-2 with TRBJ1-1, with D maybe TRBD1 (6 bases). This CDR3 has 13 residues. The germline gives CDR1 SGHTA, CDR2 FQGNSA. The CDR3 DNA reads as TGTGCCAGCAGCGGGGACAAGAACGCTGAAGCTTTCTTT. Protein product: CASSGDKNAEAFF.

This clonotype appeared many times. This chain uses TRBV29-1 with TRBJ2-3; 9 positions match TRBD2. J was trimmed by 3 bases and V by 2 bases; bases with no gene match: 0. From germline, CDR1 is SQVTM and CDR2 ANQGSEA. The CDR3 is made up of 13 amino acids. CDR3 region: CSVESGRTDTQYF. The CDR3 coding sequence is TGCAGCGTTGAAAGCGGGAGGACAGATACGCAGTATTTT.

This clonotype was recorded many times. The genes are TRBV5-1 and TRBJ2-1; 8 bases agree with TRBD1. Trimming cost V 0 bases and J 1 base; bases outside gene matches: 0. Germline V gene data show CDR1 as SGHRS and CDR2 as YFSETQ. This CDR3 contains 15 residues. CDR3 residues: CASSLGTGSYNEQFF. Here the CDR3 DNA reads TGCGCCAGCAGCTTGGGGACAGGGTCCTACAATGAGCAGTTCTTC. Supplemented by reference TRBV5-1 and TRBJ2-1, the full variable domain reads KAGVTQTPRYLIKTRGQQVTLSCSPISGHRSVSWYQQTPGQGLQFLFEYFSETQRNKGNFPGRFSGRQFSNSRSEMNVSTLELGDSALYLCASSLGTGSYNEQFFGPGTRLTVL.